Sequencing of this TCR beta chain was carried out in a study of T-cell memory formation after mild COVID-19. Study overall: There were largely donor-specific TCR clusters.

Study conclusions and caveats: While clones contracting from day 15 to 85 were balanced between CD4 and CD8, later expanders leaned CD4+. Specificity for SARS-CoV-2 was not confirmed among the second-wave clones peaking on day 37.

This clonotype has just a few counts. What it binds is unknown. 5'RACE primed from the constant segment yielded TCR alpha and TCR beta cDNA libraries bearing sample barcodes and UMIs. TCRdb independently ran MiXCR on the 5' RACE reads; one entry per CDR3 protein. Of some 310,000 distinct CDR3 sequences in the sample, more than 20% were seen once. V lost 6 bases, J lost 6 bases, and 19 bases lay in between. Germline lookup yields CDR1 MNHEY and CDR2 SVGAGI. This CDR3 region has 15 residues. The receptor comes from a man aged 18 to 30 who had mild COVID-19 (a few samples of this study predate the infection). Cell type and time point are not known. The chain employs TRBV6-5 and TRBJ2-3; D is unclear. Specimen: PBMCs or a T cell subset sorted from them (not recorded which). CDR3 sequence reads: CASRLGPGAWDTQYF. Written as DNA, the CDR3 is TGTGCCAGCAGACTTGGACCCGGAGCATGGGATACGCAGTATTTT.